A selection of T cell receptor beta chains follows, all from one sample in a study of regulatory T cells in long-lasting Graves disease. TCRdb redid the calling of the multiplex PCR reads with MiXCR, one entry per CDR3 protein. The sample holds about 240,000 distinct CDR3 sequences, around 21% seen once. Material: peripheral blood mononuclear cells (PBMCs), obtained at new diagnosis, from a patient treated with antithyroid drugs. The receptors were gathered from a female donor with Graves disease. Each CDR3 is given with its conserved first and last residue. The order of the fields is V gene, D gene, J gene, clone size, CDR3 DNA, CDR3 protein. A D gene is named only where the DNA matches it firmly. For some rows the clone size is stated as once, few or many, or as a class when expanded; others skip it.

>TRBV5-1|NA|TRBJ1-4|many
TGCGCCAGCAGCTGGGGAGACCGTGCAACTAATGAAAAACTGTTTTTT
CASSWGDRATNEKLFF
>TRBV19|TRBD1|TRBJ2-5|NA
TGTGCCAGTAGTGTCTCCGGGACAGGCCAAGAGACCCAGTACTTC
CASSVSGTGQETQYF
>TRBV28|NA|TRBJ2-3|NA
TGTGCCAGCAGCCTCATGACTCAGTCCGGTGCGCAGTATTTT
CASSLMTQSGAQYF
>TRBV12-3/TRBV12-4|TRBD2|TRBJ2-1|few
TGTGCCAGCAGTTTGGGGGGGAGGGCCGATAGGAGGGGTGAGCAGTTCTTC
CASSLGGRADRRGEQFF
>TRBV6-1|NA|TRBJ1-2|many
TGTGCCAGCAGTGAAAGCTTTAGCTATGGCTACACCTTC
CASSESFSYGYTF
>TRBV15|NA|TRBJ2-1|many
TGTGCCACCAGCAGAGTGACCGGGACTCCCTACAATGAGCAGTTCTTC
CATSRVTGTPYNEQFF
>TRBV6-5|TRBD1|TRBJ2-5|NA
TGTGCCAGCAGTTCCACAGGGGAAGCGGAGACCCAGTACTTC
CASSSTGEAETQYF
>TRBV6-2/TRBV6-3|TRBD1|TRBJ1-1|NA
TGTGCCAGCTGGGGACAGACGAACACTGAAGCTTTCTTT
CASWGQTNTEAFF
>TRBV2|TRBD2|TRBJ2-1|many
TGTGCCAGCAGACCGCTCAGCGGGAGAGATTCTGAGCAGTTCTTC
CASRPLSGRDSEQFF
>TRBV4-3|NA|TRBJ1-4|few
TGCGCCAGCAGCCTATACCGGGACGCGGCGGTAAAACTGTTTTTT
CASSLYRDAAVKLFF
>TRBV5-1|NA|TRBJ2-1|many
TGTGCCAGCAGCTTGTCGGAGCGGACTTACAATGAGCAGTTCTTC
CASSLSERTYNEQFF
>TRBV4-3|NA|TRBJ2-3|NA
TGCGCCAGCAGCCAACAGTGGCGGAGTCAAAGCACAGATACGCAGTATTTT
CASSQQWRSQSTDTQYF
>TRBV20-1|NA|TRBJ2-3|many
TGCAGTGCGAGGGAGGGGGCCCACACAGATACGCAGTATTTT
CSAREGAHTDTQYF
>TRBV7-2|TRBD2|TRBJ2-3|medium-sized
TGTGCCAGCAGTATGATCACGGGGGGGTTGTCAGATACGCAGTATTTT
CASSMITGGLSDTQYF
>TRBV9|NA|TRBJ2-1|few
TGTGCCAGCAGCGTAGGCGGGAAAACCTACAATGAGCAGTTCTTC
CASSVGGKTYNEQFF
>TRBV9|NA|TRBJ2-3|NA
TGTGCCAGCAGCCTAAGAGGAGGGGACACTAGCACAGATACGCAGTATTTT
CASSLRGGDTSTDTQYF
>TRBV6-1|NA|TRBJ1-1|many
TGTGCCAGCAGACACACAGGGAACACTGAAGCTTTCTTT
CASRHTGNTEAFF
>TRBV5-6|NA|TRBJ1-3|NA
TGTGCCAGCAGCTTGGCAGGCAGTAGAAACACCATATATTTT
CASSLAGSRNTIYF
>TRBV5-1|NA|TRBJ2-1|NA
TGCGCCAGCAAACTTTTCACTAGTCCCACTGAGCAGTTCTTC
CASKLFTSPTEQFF
>TRBV10-2|TRBD1|TRBJ1-2|NA
TGCGCCAGCAACCCCGCCGGGACAGTAGTTTATGGCTACACCTTC
CASNPAGTVVYGYTF
>TRBV7-2|TRBD1|TRBJ2-5|many
TGTGCCAGCAGCACATACAGGGGGCGGGAGACCCAGTACTTC
CASSTYRGRETQYF
>TRBV6-2/TRBV6-3|NA|TRBJ2-7|few
TGTGCCAGCACCCCTAGGACCGCCTACGAGCAGTACTTC
CASTPRTAYEQYF
>TRBV2|TRBD1|TRBJ2-6|many
TGTGCCACCCTGAAGTCTATGACAGGGCACAGCTCTGGGGCCAACGTCCTGACTTTC
CATLKSMTGHSSGANVLTF
>TRBV9|NA|TRBJ2-2|many
TGTGCCAGCAGCGTAGGGGACACCATGAACACCGGGGAGCTGTTTTTT
CASSVGDTMNTGELFF
>TRBV20-1|TRBD2|TRBJ2-1|many
TGCAGTGCTCAGACCCTAGCGGGGGGGATCTACAATGAGCAGTTCTTC
CSAQTLAGGIYNEQFF
>TRBV19|TRBD2|TRBJ2-6|few
TGTGCCAGTCAAGCGGGGGGGCCAGCTGGTGGGGCCAACGTCCTGACTTTC
CASQAGGPAGGANVLTF
>TRBV12-3/TRBV12-4|NA|TRBJ2-6|few
TGTGCCAGCAGAAACCCCCGGGGGGCCAACGTCCTGACTTTC
CASRNPRGANVLTF
>TRBV30|TRBD1|TRBJ2-7|NA
TGTGCCTGGATGGGTCCGGGACAGGGGCTCTCCTACGAGCAGTACTTC
CAWMGPGQGLSYEQYF
>TRBV11-2|TRBD1|TRBJ2-1|NA
TGTGCCAGCAGCTTAGATGTGTCATGGTTGGTGAAGGGGGACAGGGGCCTCAATGAGCAGTTCTTC
CASSLDVSWLVKGDRGLNEQFF
>TRBV28|TRBD1|TRBJ2-1|many
TGTGCCAGCACCCCGACAGGGAGTTTCGGTGAGCAGTTCTTC
CASTPTGSFGEQFF
>TRBV12-3/TRBV12-4|NA|TRBJ2-7|many
TGTGCCAGCAGTACCGGACGCTATTCCGGCCCTTCCTACGAGCAGTACTTC
CASSTGRYSGPSYEQYF
>TRBV9|NA|TRBJ2-5|NA
TGTGCCAGCAGCGTCGGGCCCGGGGGGCACCAAGAGACCCAGTACTTC
CASSVGPGGHQETQYF
>TRBV11-2|NA|TRBJ1-1|many
TGTGCCAGCAGCCCCTCCCGGGGGGATCAGGCTTTCTTT
CASSPSRGDQAFF
>TRBV6-1|NA|TRBJ1-4|many
TGTGCCAGCAGGATATTTGAAAAACTGTTTTTT
CASRIFEKLFF
>TRBV12-3/TRBV12-4|NA|TRBJ2-1|many
TGTGCCAGCAGTTTGGGGGGCTGGCAGTTCTTC
CASSLGGWQFF
>TRBV6-1|NA|TRBJ2-7|many
TGTGCCAGCAGGATGGGACTTAACTACGAGCAGTACTTC
CASRMGLNYEQYF
>TRBV15|NA|TRBJ2-6|NA
TGTGCCACCAGCAGAGAAGTGACAGCTGGGGCCAACGTCCTGACTTTC
CATSREVTAGANVLTF
>TRBV27|NA|TRBJ2-2|many
TGTGCCAGCAGTTTCGAGCATGGAAGGACCGGGGAGCTGTTTTTT
CASSFEHGRTGELFF
>TRBV29-1|NA|TRBJ2-1|many
TGCAGCGTTGAAACTCCGAAGGCGGATGAGCAGTTCTTC
CSVETPKADEQFF
>TRBV20-1|NA|TRBJ1-5|few
TGCAGGCCGACACGTAGCAATCAGCCCCAGCATTTT
CRPTRSNQPQHF
>TRBV3-1|NA|TRBJ2-3|many
TGTGCCAGCAAAGGAGGTTGGGGGACAGATACGCAGTATTTT
CASKGGWGTDTQYF
>TRBV5-5|TRBD2|TRBJ2-1|NA
TGTGCCAGCAGCCTGGGACTAGCGGGAGTCTACAATGAGCAGTTCTTC
CASSLGLAGVYNEQFF
>TRBV7-2|NA|TRBJ1-6|few
TGTGCCAGCAGCTACGGGACACCTCCACGCTCACCCCTCCACTTT
CASSYGTPPRSPLHF
>TRBV4-1|TRBD1|TRBJ1-2|NA
TGCGCCAGCAGCCAAGCCCCGTCGACAGGGACTAACTATGGCTACACCTTC
CASSQAPSTGTNYGYTF
>TRBV30|NA|TRBJ1-5|many
TGTGCCTGGAGTCCTTTCGGGGGGTCACATCAGCCCCAGCATTTT
CAWSPFGGSHQPQHF
>TRBV20-1|TRBD2|TRBJ2-3|many
TGCAGTGCCCTAAACGGGCGGGGGGGCACAGATACGCAGTATTTT
CSALNGRGGTDTQYF
>TRBV12-3/TRBV12-4|NA|TRBJ2-7|many
TGTGCCAGCAGTCGTATGGGGGGGCTAGGCGAGCAGTACTTC
CASSRMGGLGEQYF
>TRBV10-3|TRBD1|TRBJ2-1|many
TGTGCCATCAGTGAGCCCGGAACCGGGGACAGGGGGCTTGAGCAGTTCTTC
CAISEPGTGDRGLEQFF
>TRBV18|TRBD1|TRBJ2-6|few
TGTGCCAGCAGCGGACAGGCGAGCTCTGGGGCCAACGTCCTGACTTTC
CASSGQASSGANVLTF
>TRBV6-1|NA|TRBJ2-3|many
TGTGCCAGCAACGGACAGAGCACAGATACGCAGTATTTT
CASNGQSTDTQYF
>TRBV4-1|TRBD1|TRBJ1-1|few
TGCGCCAGCAGCCAGGGACAGCGCCTGAACACTGAAGCTTTCTTT
CASSQGQRLNTEAFF
>TRBV4-3|TRBD2|TRBJ2-2|many
TGCGCCAGCAGCCAAGAGTTACTAGCGGGATTGACCGGGGAGCTGTTTTTT
CASSQELLAGLTGELFF
>TRBV28|NA|TRBJ2-3|NA
TGTGCCAGTAGTTTTGAGGTGGGATTCACAGATACGCAGTATTTT
CASSFEVGFTDTQYF